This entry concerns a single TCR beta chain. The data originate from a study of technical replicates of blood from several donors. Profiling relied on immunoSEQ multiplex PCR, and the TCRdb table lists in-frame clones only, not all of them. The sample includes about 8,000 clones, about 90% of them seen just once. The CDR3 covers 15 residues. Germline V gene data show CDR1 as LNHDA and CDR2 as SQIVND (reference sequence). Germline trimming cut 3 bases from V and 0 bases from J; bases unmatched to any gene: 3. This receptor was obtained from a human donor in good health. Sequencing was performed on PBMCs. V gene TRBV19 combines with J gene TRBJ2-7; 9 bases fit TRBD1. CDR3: CASSIWDRDSYEQYF. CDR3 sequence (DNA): TGTGCCAGTAGTATCTGGGACAGGGACTCCTACGAGCAGTACTTC.